One and the same sample provided the 25 T cell receptor beta chains below, sequenced in a study of a mutant IDH1 vaccine in newly diagnosed glioma. Their target antigens are unknown. The time point: week 11, during vaccination. Topical imiquimod accompanied each vaccine dose, which consisted of 300 ug of mutant IDH1 20-mer peptide. Some clones are missing from TCRdb's copy, which holds only in-frame ones; the method was immunoSEQ multiplex PCR. The sample contains some 21,000 clones, about 90% of which appear only once. The sequenced sample was PBMCs, obtained from a glioma patient whose treatment included an IDH1 peptide vaccine. Receptors originate from a woman in her 40s with glioma.

V and J are TRBV30 and TRBJ2-1; 12 bases fit TRBD2. CDR1 GTSNPN and CDR2 SVGIG come from the germline V gene (reference sequence). The ends lost 7 bases at V and 10 bases at J; junction bases unmatched: 8. The CDR3 totals 13 residues. The CDR3 spells CAFSLLAGGEQFF. Written as DNA, the CDR3 is TGTGCCTTCTCCTTACTAGCGGGAGGAGAGCAGTTCTTC.

The chain joins TRBV6-5 to TRBJ2-7; 11 nucleotides agree with TRBD2. The J segment lost 5 bases and the V segment lost 5 bases, leaving 8 bases of the junction unmatched. Looked up from germline, CDR1 is MNHEY and CDR2 is SVGAGI. The CDR3 runs to 15 residues. The CDR3 coding sequence is TGTGCCAGCAGTCAACTAGCGGGGGCCGCCCACGAGCAGTACTTC. It is translated as CASSQLAGAAHEQYF.

The chain carries TRBV5-1 and TRBJ1-4; D is undetermined. CDR1 SGHRS and CDR2 YFSETQ come from the germline V gene. V was cut by 4 bases and J by 0 bases, with 19 bases left in between. This CDR3 is 18 amino acids long. The CDR3 reads CASSPQPGFGATNEKLFF. The CDR3 bases are TGCGCCAGCAGCCCACAACCCGGCTTCGGTGCAACTAATGAAAAACTGTTTTTT. Full variable domain (outside the CDR3, taken from reference TRBV5-1 and TRBJ1-4): KAGVTQTPRYLIKTRGQQVTLSCSPISGHRSVSWYQQTPGQGLQFLFEYFSETQRNKGNFPGRFSGRQFSNSRSEMNVSTLELGDSALYLCASSPQPGFGATNEKLFFGSGTQLSVL.

The chain employs TRBV7-9 and TRBJ2-5, with 10 bases aligning to TRBD2. CDR1 is SEHNR and CDR2 is FQNEAQ in the germline V gene (reference sequence). The CDR3 has 18 residues. V was clipped by 1 base and J by 5 bases; unmatched bases: 13. The DNA for the CDR3 is TGTGCCAGCAGCTTAGACGGACTAGCGGCAAGGCCGTGGGAGACCCAGTACTTC. It is translated as CASSLDGLAARPWETQYF.

This clone was found once. The chain uses TRBV2 and TRBJ1-1, with TRBD1 matching 8 bases. Germline CDR1 is SNHLY and CDR2 is FYNNEI. The CDR3 has 15 residues. The trim removed 6 bases at V and 1 base at J, leaving 7 bases unmatched. The CDR3 loop is CASRDRQGKNTEAFF. Here the CDR3 DNA reads TGTGCCAGCAGGGATCGACAGGGGAAGAACACTGAAGCTTTCTTT.

The chain has TRBV4-3 and TRBJ1-4; D call uncertain. The CDR3 consists of 15 residues. From germline, CDR1 is LGHNA and CDR2 YSLEER. V was shortened by 3 bases and J by 8 bases, with 16 bases between the two germline ends. The CDR3 DNA follows: TGCGCCAGCAGCCAGGAGAGCAGCTACTCGGAAAAACTGTTTTTT. It specifies CASSQESSYSEKLFF.

V usage is TRBV4-3 and J usage is TRBJ1-4; TRBD1 aligns across 7 bases. Trimming at V came to 2 bases and at J to 6 bases, leaving 6 bases not matched to a gene. This CDR3 is 15 amino acids long. Germline V gene sequence: CDR1 LGHNA, CDR2 YSLEER. CDR3 region: CASSQIDRVDEKLFF. CDR3 DNA sequence: TGCGCCAGCAGCCAAATAGACAGGGTTGATGAAAAACTGTTTTTT.

V and J are TRBV4-1 and TRBJ2-2; the D gene is possibly TRBD2 (5 bases). The V gene's germline CDR1 is MGHRA and CDR2 YSYEKL. This CDR3 is 14 amino acids long. V gave up 4 bases and J gave up 7 bases, with 13 bases separating them. The CDR3 DNA reads TGCGCCAGCAGCCGAGTTCGGGGTAACGGGGAGCTGTTTTTT. Its protein is CASSRVRGNGELFF.

V usage is TRBV28 and J usage is TRBJ1-2; D gene ambiguous. Germline V CDR1 and CDR2: MDHEN, SYDVKM. This CDR3 contains 11 residues. V dropped 8 bases and J dropped 3 bases, with 7 bases sitting between them. The CDR3 region has the DNA TGTGCCAGCTTCAGAGACTATGGCTACACCTTC. Amino acids: CASFRDYGYTF.

The chain links TRBV5-1 to TRBJ2-5, with 9 bases identical to TRBD1. The germline gives CDR1 SGHRS, CDR2 YFSETQ. Trimming removed 5 bases from V and 1 base from J; junction bases left unmatched: 15. CDR3 length: 18 amino acids. The CDR3 loop reads CASRVGTGRTYPQETQYF. In nucleotides, the CDR3 is TGCGCCAGCAGAGTGGGGACAGGGAGGACATACCCCCAAGAGACCCAGTACTTC. Drawing the rest from reference TRBV5-1 and TRBJ2-5, the complete variable domain is KAGVTQTPRYLIKTRGQQVTLSCSPISGHRSVSWYQQTPGQGLQFLFEYFSETQRNKGNFPGRFSGRQFSNSRSEMNVSTLELGDSALYLCASRVGTGRTYPQETQYFGPGTRLLVL.

The chain links TRBV7-9 to TRBJ2-1, with D unclear. The CDR3 sequence is 13 residues long. Trimming removed 4 bases at V and 3 bases at J, with 7 bases between. CDR1 is SEHNR and CDR2 is FQNEAQ in the germline V gene (reference sequence). CDR3 sequence: CASSSHSYNEQFF. The CDR3 DNA reads as TGTGCCAGCAGCTCGCACAGCTACAATGAGCAGTTCTTC.

The V gene is TRBV19, the J gene TRBJ2-1, with TRBD1 matching over 7 bases. This CDR3 contains 13 residues. With 5 bases clipped from V and 8 bases from J, the junction kept 6 bases outside the gene matches. From germline, CDR1 is LNHDA and CDR2 SQIVND (reference sequence). The CDR3 nucleotides are TGTGCCAGTAGTCTGCCAGGGGGTTATGAGCAGTTCTTC. Protein sequence: CASSLPGGYEQFF.

This chain connects TRBV15 to TRBJ2-5; D is possibly TRBD1 (5 bases). Germline V gene sequence: CDR1 LNHNV, CDR2 YYDKDF (reference sequence). CDR3 size: 12 residues. The V end lost 0 bases, the J end lost 7 bases, and 6 bases lay between the germline ends. This CDR3 reads CATSRDRGTQYF. CDR3 bases: TGTGCCACCAGCAGAGATAGGGGGACCCAGTACTTC.

This clone has only one observation. The chain joins TRBV29-1 to TRBJ2-5; 12 positions match TRBD2. The CDR3 runs 16 residues. Trimming at V came to 6 bases and at J to 7 bases, leaving 15 bases not matched to a gene. Germline CDR1 is SQVTM and CDR2 is ANQGSEA. The CDR3 loop is CSVAPRLAGEPGTQYF. The CDR3, as DNA: TGCAGCGTCGCCCCCCGACTAGCGGGGGAACCCGGGACCCAGTACTTC.

This chain uses TRBV30 with TRBJ1-2; D is possibly TRBD1 (5 bases). Germline loops: CDR1 GTSNPN, CDR2 SVGIG (reference sequence). This CDR3 contains 13 residues. The V end was cut by 3 bases, the J end by 8 bases, with 16 bases between. The CDR3 protein is CAWRWDGRGGYTF. In nucleotides, the CDR3 is TGTGCCTGGAGGTGGGACGGAAGGGGCGGCTACACCTTC.

V is TRBV27 and J is TRBJ2-1; D may be TRBD1 or TRBD2 (5 bases each). V was shortened by 3 bases and J by 0 bases, with 15 bases between the two germline ends. The CDR3 is 17 residues long. The germline V gene has CDR1 MNHEY and CDR2 SMNVEV (reference sequence). CDR3 in amino acids: CASSFRGGANSYNEQFF. CDR3 DNA: TGTGCCAGCAGTTTTCGGGGCGGAGCGAACTCCTACAATGAGCAGTTCTTC.

This chain joins TRBV4-1 and TRBJ2-4, with 13 positions matching TRBD2. CDR1 MGHRA and CDR2 YSYEKL come from the germline V gene. This CDR3 is built from 17 residues. Germline trimming cut 4 bases from V and 8 bases from J; bases unmatched to any gene: 11. CDR3 DNA: TGCGCCAGCAGCCGCCGGGGACTAGCGGGATCCCCTGACATTCAGTACTTC. Its translation: CASSRRGLAGSPDIQYF.

J is TRBJ2-1 and V is TRBV19; tentatively, D is TRBD1 or TRBD2 (5 bases each). Germline V CDR1 and CDR2: LNHDA, SQIVND (reference sequence). V dropped 5 bases and J dropped 0 bases, with 8 bases sitting between them. The CDR3 spans 14 residues. CDR3 region: CASSWGSSYNEQFF. The CDR3, as DNA: TGTGCCAGTAGTTGGGGGAGCTCCTACAATGAGCAGTTCTTC.

V and J are TRBV2 and TRBJ2-1, with 9 bases matching TRBD2. The CDR3 has 12 residues. V trimming: 7 bases; J trimming: 5 bases; junction bases outside the gene matches: 0. CDR1 SNHLY and CDR2 FYNNEI come from the germline V gene. In DNA form, the CDR3 reads TGTGCCAGCACTAGCGGGAACAATGAGCAGTTCTTC. Its protein product is CASTSGNNEQFF.

This clone has a single count. The chain recombines TRBV6-6 with TRBJ1-5; D might be TRBD1 (6 bases). This CDR3 contains 12 residues. Germline values: CDR1 MNHNY, CDR2 SVGAGI (reference sequence). Deletions cut 1 base from V and 11 bases from J, with 9 bases between. CDR3 sequence (DNA): TGTGCCAGCAGTTACTTCGAGGGGGCCCAGCATTTT. Translated: CASSYFEGAQHF.

This chain joins TRBV7-9 and TRBJ1-2, with TRBD1 identical over 9 bases. CDR3 length: 14 amino acids. Trimming cost V 4 bases and J 5 bases; bases outside gene matches: 5. Germline V lookup: CDR1 SEHNR, CDR2 FQNEAQ (reference sequence). CDR3 nucleotide sequence: TGTGCCAGCAGCTCGGAGACAGGGGGATATGGCTACACCTTC. Amino acids: CASSSETGGYGYTF.

The chain recombines TRBV10-2 with TRBJ2-2, with 7 nucleotides matching TRBD2. Germline CDR1 and CDR2: WSHSY and SAAADI. The ends lost 2 bases at V and 4 bases at J; junction bases unmatched: 13. This CDR3 spans 18 amino acids. CDR3 nucleotides: TGCGCCAGCAGTGAGGTCCCGGGTAGACTAGCAACCACCGGGGAGCTGTTTTTT. This sequence encodes CASSEVPGRLATTGELFF.

The J gene is TRBJ2-2, the V gene TRBV7-9; possibly TRBD1 for D (8 bases). V was shortened by 7 bases and J by 4 bases, with 16 bases between the two germline ends. CDR3 length equals 15 residues. Germline V gives CDR1 SEHNR, CDR2 FQNEAQ (reference sequence). The DNA of the CDR3 is TGTGCCAGCACCAATTACAGGGGGGGCACCGGGGAGCTGTTTTTT. Residues: CASTNYRGGTGELFF.

This clone was detected a few times. This chain links TRBV25-1 with TRBJ2-3; 14 bases fit TRBD2. The length of the CDR3 is 17 residues. The ends lost 4 bases at V and 5 bases at J; junction bases unmatched: 8. Germline CDR1 and CDR2: MGHDK and SYGVNS. CDR3 sequence: CASSGPGLAGDGDTQYF. The CDR3 coding sequence is TGTGCCAGCAGTGGGCCGGGACTAGCGGGAGATGGAGATACGCAGTATTTT.

This clone has a single count. The V and J genes are TRBV6-6 and TRBJ1-1; D not resolved. Per germline, CDR1 MNHNY and CDR2 SVGAGI (reference sequence). This CDR3 spans 15 amino acids. The germline V and J ends were trimmed by 7 bases and 1 base, with 16 bases remaining between them. This chain's CDR3 is CASTLPRGANTEAFF. The CDR3 DNA follows: TGTGCCAGCACTTTACCCCGGGGAGCGAACACTGAAGCTTTCTTT.